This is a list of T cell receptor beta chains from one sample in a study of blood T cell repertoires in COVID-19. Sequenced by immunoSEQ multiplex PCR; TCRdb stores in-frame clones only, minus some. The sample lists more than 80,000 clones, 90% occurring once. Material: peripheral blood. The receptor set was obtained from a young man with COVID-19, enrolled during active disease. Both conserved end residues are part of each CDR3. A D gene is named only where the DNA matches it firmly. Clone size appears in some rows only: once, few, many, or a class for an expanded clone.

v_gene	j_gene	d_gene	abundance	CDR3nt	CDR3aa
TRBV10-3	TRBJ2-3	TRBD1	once	TGTGCCATCAGTGGGCAGGGGGCAGATACGCAGTATTTT	CAISGQGADTQYF
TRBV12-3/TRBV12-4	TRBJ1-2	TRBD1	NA	TGTGCCAGCAGCCGCGGGACAGACTATGGCTACACCTTC	CASSRGTDYGYTF
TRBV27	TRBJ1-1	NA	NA	TGTGCCAGCAGTCAGGGAATCGGCACTGAAGCTTTCTTT	CASSQGIGTEAFF
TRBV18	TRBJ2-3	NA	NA	TGTGCCAGCTCACCACAGGGGGGGAGCACAGATACGCAGTATTTT	CASSPQGGSTDTQYF
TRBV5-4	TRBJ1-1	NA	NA	TGTGCCAGCAGCTTGGGACAGCTAGAAGCTTTCTTT	CASSLGQLEAFF
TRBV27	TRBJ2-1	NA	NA	TGTGCCAGCAGTTTGAGCGACGGCAGGGATATCTTCTATGAGCAGTTCTTC	CASSLSDGRDIFYEQFF
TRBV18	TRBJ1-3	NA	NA	TGTGCCAGCTCACCAGAAGGGACATTGGGAAACACCATATATTTT	CASSPEGTLGNTIYF
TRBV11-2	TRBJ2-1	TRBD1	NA	TGTGCCAGCAGCCAACTACGACAGGGGGGCAATGAGCAGTTCTTC	CASSQLRQGGNEQFF
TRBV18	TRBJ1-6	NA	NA	TGTGCCAGCTCACCAAGTTCAGGGATTAATAATTCACCCCTCCACTTT	CASSPSSGINNSPLHF
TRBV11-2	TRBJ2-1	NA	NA	TGTGCCAGCAGCTTATCTCGAGGGAGTAAGAGCTCCTACAATGAGCAGTTCTTC	CASSLSRGSKSSYNEQFF
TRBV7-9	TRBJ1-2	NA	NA	TGTGCCAGCAGCTTAGGGCAGAACGACACCTTC	CASSLGQNDTF
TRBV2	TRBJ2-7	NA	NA	TGTGCCAGCACCCCACCTCGGACAGACGAGCAGTACTTC	CASTPPRTDEQYF
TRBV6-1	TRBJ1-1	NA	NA	TGTGCCAGCAGTGAAGAGGGCAGGGGCAACATGAACACTGAAGCTTTCTTT	CASSEEGRGNMNTEAFF
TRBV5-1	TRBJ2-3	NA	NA	TGCGCCAGCAGCTTAACCCCTAACAGGGCCCTAAGCACAGATACGCAGTATTTT	CASSLTPNRALSTDTQYF
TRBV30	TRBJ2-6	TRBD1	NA	TGTGCCTTGGCCACCTGGCAGGGGGCCCTAACGTCTGGGGCCAACGTCCTGACTTTC	CALATWQGALTSGANVLTF
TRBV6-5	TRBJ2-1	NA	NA	TGTGCCAGCAGTACAAGGACTAAAGGGTATGAGCAGTTCTTC	CASSTRTKGYEQFF
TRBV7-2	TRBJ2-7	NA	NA	TGTGCCAGCAGCTTAGAGTTTTCAGCTAGCTACGAGCAGTACTTC	CASSLEFSASYEQYF
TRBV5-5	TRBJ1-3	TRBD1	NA	TGTGCCAGCAGCTTGGACAGGGGAATTGGAAACACCATATATTTT	CASSLDRGIGNTIYF
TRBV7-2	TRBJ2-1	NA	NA	TGTGCCAGCAGCTCCCTCCTAACCTACAATGAGCAGTTCTTC	CASSSLLTYNEQFF
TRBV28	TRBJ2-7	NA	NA	TGTGCCAGCAGTTTAAAGCGGCTTGGCTACGAGCAGTACTTC	CASSLKRLGYEQYF
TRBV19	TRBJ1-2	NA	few	TGTGCCAGTAGAAGACAGCCCCCCGCTAACGGCTACACCTTC	CASRRQPPANGYTF
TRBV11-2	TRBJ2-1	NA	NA	TGTGCCAGCAGCTTAGCGGGAGCGTCCTACAATGAGCAGTTCTTC	CASSLAGASYNEQFF
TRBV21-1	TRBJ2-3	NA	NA	TGTGCCAGCAGCAAACGCGAGGCAGATACGCAGTATTTT	CASSKREADTQYF
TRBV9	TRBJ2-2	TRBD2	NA	TGTGCCAGCAGCAACCCATTAGCGGGAGGGCGGAACACCGGGGAGCTGTTTTTT	CASSNPLAGGRNTGELFF
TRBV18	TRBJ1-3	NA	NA	TGTGCCAGCTCACCACCGGGAACAGGGAGCTCTGGAAACACCATATATTTT	CASSPPGTGSSGNTIYF
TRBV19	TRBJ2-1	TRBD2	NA	TGTGCCAGTAGTACTGGACTAGCCAGTGAGCAGTTCTTC	CASSTGLASEQFF